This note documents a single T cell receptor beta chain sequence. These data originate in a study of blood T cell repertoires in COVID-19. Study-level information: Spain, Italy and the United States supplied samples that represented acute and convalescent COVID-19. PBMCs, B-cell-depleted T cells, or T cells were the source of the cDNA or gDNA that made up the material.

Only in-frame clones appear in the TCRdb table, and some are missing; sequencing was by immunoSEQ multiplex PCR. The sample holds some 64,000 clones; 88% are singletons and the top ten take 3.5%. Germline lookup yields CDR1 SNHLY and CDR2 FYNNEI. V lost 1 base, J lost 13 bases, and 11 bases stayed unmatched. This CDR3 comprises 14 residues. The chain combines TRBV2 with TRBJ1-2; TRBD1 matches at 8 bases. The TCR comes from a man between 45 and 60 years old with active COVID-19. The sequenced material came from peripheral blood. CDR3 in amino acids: CASSEVPGQGKGTF. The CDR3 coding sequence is TGTGCCAGCAGTGAAGTACCTGGACAGGGTAAAGGCACCTTC.